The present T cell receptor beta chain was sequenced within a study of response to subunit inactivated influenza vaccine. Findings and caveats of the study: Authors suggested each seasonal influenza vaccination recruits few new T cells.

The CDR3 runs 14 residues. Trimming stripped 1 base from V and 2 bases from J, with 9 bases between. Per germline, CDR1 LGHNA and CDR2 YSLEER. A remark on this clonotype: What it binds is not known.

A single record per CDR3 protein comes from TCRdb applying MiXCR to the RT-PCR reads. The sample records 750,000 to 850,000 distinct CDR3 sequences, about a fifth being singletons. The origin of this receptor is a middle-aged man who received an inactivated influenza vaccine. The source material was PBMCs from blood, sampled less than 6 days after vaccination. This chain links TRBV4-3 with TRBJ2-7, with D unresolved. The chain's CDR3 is CASSQVLGPYEQYF. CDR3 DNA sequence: TGCGCCAGCAGCCAAGTTCTGGGTCCCTACGAGCAGTACTTC.